Listed here are 4 T cell receptor beta chains from one sample, sequenced in a study of T cell responses to AZD1222 COVID-19 vaccine. Data came from immunoSEQ multiplex PCR; TCRdb stores just in-frame clones and leaves some out. The data show fewer than 110,000 clones, with about 85% seen just once and 4.8% held by the top ten. The sequences come from peripheral blood, collected 28 days after the second AZD1222 dose. The receptor source for this set is an adult who received the AZD1222 COVID-19 vaccine.

This clone was recorded once. This sequence joins TRBV5-4 and TRBJ2-7; possible D gene TRBD2, 6 bases. Germline CDR1 is SGHNT and CDR2 is YYREEE (reference sequence). V was cut by 2 bases and J by 7 bases, with 13 bases left in between. CDR3 length: 13 amino acids. CDR3 nucleotides: TGTGCCAGCAGCTTTGGCGGGGCGAGGGAGCAGTACTTC. This gives the protein CASSFGGAREQYF.

V usage is TRBV13 and J usage is TRBJ2-7, with 8 bases identical to TRBD1. Germline CDR1 PRHDT, CDR2 FYEKMQ (reference sequence). The CDR3 sequence is 15 residues long. Unmatched junction bases numbered 6, after V lost 0 bases and J lost 5 bases. The CDR3 reads CASSLGRQGAHEQYF. Written as DNA, the CDR3 is TGTGCCAGCAGCTTAGGTCGGCAGGGGGCCCACGAGCAGTACTTC. Full variable domain (missing parts from reference TRBV13 and TRBJ2-7): AAGVIQSPRHLIKEKRETATLKCYPIPRHDTVYWYQQGPGQDPQFLISFYEKMQSDKGSIPDRFSAQQFSDYHSELNMSSLELGDSALYFCASSLGRQGAHEQYFGPGTRLTVT.

V and J are TRBV28 and TRBJ1-3, with unresolved D. V gave up 2 bases and J gave up 0 bases, with 14 bases separating them. Germline V gene sequence: CDR1 MDHEN, CDR2 SYDVKM. This CDR3 has 17 amino acids. The CDR3 nucleotides read TGTGCCAGCAGTTTACTTGGACTCACGGACTCTGGAAACACCATATATTTT. Amino acids: CASSLLGLTDSGNTIYF.

This chain links TRBV24-1 with TRBJ2-6; D not resolved. Germline assignment: CDR1 KGHDR and CDR2 SFDVKD. Trimming pared 5 bases from V and 0 bases from J, leaving 4 bases between. CDR3 length: 14 amino acids. The CDR3 region is CATSASSGANVLTF. The CDR3 DNA sequence: TGTGCCACCAGTGCGTCCTCTGGGGCCAACGTCCTGACTTTC.